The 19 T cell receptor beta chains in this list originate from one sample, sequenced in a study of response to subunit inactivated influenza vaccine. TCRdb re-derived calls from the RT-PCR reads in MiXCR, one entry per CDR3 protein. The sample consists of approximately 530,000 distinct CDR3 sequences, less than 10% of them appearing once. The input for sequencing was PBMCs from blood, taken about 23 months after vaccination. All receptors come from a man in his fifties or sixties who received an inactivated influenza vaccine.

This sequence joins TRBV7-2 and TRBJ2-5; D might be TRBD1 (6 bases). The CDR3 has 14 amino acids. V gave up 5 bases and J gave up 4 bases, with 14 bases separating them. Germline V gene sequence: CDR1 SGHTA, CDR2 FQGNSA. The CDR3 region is CASSLYREGETQYF. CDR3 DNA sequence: TGTGCCAGCAGCCTATACAGGGAAGGAGAGACCCAGTACTTC.

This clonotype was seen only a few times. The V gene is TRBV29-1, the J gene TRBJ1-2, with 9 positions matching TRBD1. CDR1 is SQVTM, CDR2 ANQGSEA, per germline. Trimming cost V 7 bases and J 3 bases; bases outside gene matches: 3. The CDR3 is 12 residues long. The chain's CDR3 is CSGWTGDYGYTF. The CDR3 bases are TGCAGCGGTTGGACAGGGGACTATGGCTACACCTTC. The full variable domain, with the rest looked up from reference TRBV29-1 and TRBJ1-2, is SAVISQKPSRDICQRGTSLTIQCQVDSQVTMMFWYRQQPGQSLTLIATANQGSEATYESGFVIDKFPISRPNLTFSTLTVSNMSPEDSSIYLCSGWTGDYGYTFGSGTRLTVV.

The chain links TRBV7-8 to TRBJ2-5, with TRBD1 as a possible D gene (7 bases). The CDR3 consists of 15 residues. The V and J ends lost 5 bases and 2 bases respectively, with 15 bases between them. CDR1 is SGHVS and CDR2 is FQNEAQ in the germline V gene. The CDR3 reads CASSRGRTGQETQYF. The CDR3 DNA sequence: TGTGCCAGCAGCCGAGGGAGGACAGGACAAGAGACCCAGTACTTC.

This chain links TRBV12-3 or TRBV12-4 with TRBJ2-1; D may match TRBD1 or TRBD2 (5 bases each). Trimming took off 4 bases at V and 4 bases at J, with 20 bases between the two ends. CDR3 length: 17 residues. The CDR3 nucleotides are TGTGCCAGCAGTTCATCCCGGGACGAATTGATTTACAATGAGCAGTTCTTC. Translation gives CASSSSRDELIYNEQFF.

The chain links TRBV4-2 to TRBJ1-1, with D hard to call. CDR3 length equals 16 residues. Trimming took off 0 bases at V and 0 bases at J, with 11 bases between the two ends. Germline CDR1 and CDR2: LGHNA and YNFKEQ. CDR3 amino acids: CASSQEGIRLNTEAFF. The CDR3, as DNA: TGTGCCAGCAGCCAAGAGGGAATTCGTCTGAACACTGAAGCTTTCTTT.

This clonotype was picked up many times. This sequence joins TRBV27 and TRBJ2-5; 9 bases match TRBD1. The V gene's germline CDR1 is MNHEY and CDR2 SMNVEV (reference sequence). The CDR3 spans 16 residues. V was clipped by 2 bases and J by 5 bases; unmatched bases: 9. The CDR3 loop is CASSLTRDRVGETQYF. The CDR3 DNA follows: TGTGCCAGCAGTTTAACAAGGGACAGGGTTGGGGAGACCCAGTACTTC.

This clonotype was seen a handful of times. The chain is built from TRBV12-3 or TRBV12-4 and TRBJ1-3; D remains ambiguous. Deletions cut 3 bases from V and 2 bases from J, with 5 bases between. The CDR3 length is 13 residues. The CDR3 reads CASSFSAGNTIYF. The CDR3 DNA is TGTGCCAGCAGTTTTTCGGCTGGAAACACCATATATTTT.

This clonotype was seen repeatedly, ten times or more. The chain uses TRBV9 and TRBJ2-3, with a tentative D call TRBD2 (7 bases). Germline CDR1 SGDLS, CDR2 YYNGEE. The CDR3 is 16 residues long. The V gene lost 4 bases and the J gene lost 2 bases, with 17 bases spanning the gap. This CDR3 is CASSFDGGANTDTQYF. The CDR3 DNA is TGTGCCAGCAGCTTCGATGGGGGGGCTAACACAGATACGCAGTATTTT.

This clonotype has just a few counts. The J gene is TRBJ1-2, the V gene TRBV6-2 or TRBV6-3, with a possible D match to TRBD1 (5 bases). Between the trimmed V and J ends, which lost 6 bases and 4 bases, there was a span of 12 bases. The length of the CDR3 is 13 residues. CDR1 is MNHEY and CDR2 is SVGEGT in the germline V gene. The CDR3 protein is CASSFADSYGYTF. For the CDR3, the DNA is TGTGCCAGCAGCTTCGCCGACAGCTATGGCTACACCTTC.

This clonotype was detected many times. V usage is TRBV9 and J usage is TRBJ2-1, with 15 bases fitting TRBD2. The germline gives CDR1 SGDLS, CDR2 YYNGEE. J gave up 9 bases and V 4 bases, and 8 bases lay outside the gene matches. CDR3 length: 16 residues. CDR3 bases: TGTGCCAGCAGCTCAGGGACTAGCGGGAGGAGGGGTGAGCAGTTCTTC. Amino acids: CASSSGTSGRRGEQFF. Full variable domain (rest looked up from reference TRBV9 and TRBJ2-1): DSGVTQTPKHLITATGQRVTLRCSPRSGDLSVYWYQQSLDQGLQFLIQYYNGEERAKGNILERFSAQQFPDLHSELNLSSLELGDSALYFCASSSGTSGRRGEQFFGPGTRLTVL.

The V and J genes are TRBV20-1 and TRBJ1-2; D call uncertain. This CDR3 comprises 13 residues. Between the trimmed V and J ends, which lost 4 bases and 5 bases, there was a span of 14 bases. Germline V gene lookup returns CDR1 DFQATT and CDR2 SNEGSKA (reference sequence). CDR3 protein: CSAIPPRGYGYTF. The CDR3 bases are TGCAGTGCTATCCCCCCCCGGGGATATGGCTACACCTTC.

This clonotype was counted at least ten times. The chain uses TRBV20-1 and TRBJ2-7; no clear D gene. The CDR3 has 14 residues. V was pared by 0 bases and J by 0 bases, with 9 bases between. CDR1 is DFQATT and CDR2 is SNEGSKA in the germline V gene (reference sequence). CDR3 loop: CSARDSRHSYEQYF. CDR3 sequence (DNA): TGCAGTGCTAGAGATTCCAGACACTCCTACGAGCAGTACTTC.

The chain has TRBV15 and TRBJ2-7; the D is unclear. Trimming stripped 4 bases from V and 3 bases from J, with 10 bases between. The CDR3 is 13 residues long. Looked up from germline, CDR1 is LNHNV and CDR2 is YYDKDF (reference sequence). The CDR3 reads CATSTRLNYEQYF. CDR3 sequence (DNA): TGTGCCACCAGCACACGACTGAACTACGAGCAGTACTTC.

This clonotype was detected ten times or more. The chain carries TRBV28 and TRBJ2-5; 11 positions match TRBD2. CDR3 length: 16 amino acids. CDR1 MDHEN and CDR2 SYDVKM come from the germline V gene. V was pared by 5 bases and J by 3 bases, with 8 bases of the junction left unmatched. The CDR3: CASSLPGLADKETQYF. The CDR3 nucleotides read TGTGCCAGCAGTCTTCCGGGACTAGCGGACAAAGAGACCCAGTACTTC.

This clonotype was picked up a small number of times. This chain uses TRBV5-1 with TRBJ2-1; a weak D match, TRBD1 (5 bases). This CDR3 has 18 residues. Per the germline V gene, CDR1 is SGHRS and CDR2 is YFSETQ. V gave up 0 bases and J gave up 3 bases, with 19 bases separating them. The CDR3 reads CASSLALPAQGVYNEQFF. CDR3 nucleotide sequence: TGCGCCAGCAGCTTGGCACTACCCGCTCAGGGTGTCTACAATGAGCAGTTCTTC.

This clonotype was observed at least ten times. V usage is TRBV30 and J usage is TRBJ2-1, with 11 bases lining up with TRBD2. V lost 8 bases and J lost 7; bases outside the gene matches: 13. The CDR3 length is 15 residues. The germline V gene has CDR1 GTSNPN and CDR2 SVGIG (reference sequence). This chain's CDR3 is CAHSRGTSGYNEQFF. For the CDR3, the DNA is TGTGCCCACTCGAGAGGGACTAGCGGCTATAATGAGCAGTTCTTC. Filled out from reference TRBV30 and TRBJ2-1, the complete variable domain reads SQTIHQWPATLVQPVGSPLSLECTVEGTSNPNLYWYRQAAGRGLQLLFYSVGIGQISSEVPQNLSASRPQDRQFILSSKKLLLSDSGFYLCAHSRGTSGYNEQFFGPGTRLTVL.

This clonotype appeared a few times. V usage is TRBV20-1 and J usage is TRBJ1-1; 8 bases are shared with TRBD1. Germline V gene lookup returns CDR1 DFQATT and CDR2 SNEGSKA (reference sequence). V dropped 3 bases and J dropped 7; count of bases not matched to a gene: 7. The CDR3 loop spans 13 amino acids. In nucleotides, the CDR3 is TGCAGTGCTAGGAGATCAGGGGGCAGTGAAGCTTTCTTT. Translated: CSARRSGGSEAFF.

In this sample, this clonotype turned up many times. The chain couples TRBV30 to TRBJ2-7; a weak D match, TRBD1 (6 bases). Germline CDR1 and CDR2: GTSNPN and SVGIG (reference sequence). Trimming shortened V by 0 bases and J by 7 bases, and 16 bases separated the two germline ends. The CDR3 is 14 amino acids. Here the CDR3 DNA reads TGTGCCTGGAGTGTAGGTGTGGGGGCCTGGGAGCAGTACTTC. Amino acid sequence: CAWSVGVGAWEQYF.

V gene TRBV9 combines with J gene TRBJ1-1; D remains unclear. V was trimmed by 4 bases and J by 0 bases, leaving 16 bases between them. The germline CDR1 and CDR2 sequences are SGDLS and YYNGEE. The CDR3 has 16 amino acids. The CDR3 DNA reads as TGTGCCAGCAGCCCCCACCCGGGGAGTATGAACACTGAAGCTTTCTTT. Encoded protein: CASSPHPGSMNTEAFF.